Following are 9 T cell receptor beta chains from one sample sequenced in a study of blood T cells in healthy people across ages (dated by TCRdb to between 2014 and 2017). The library was obtained by 5' RACE. Instrument used: Illumina HiSeq 2500. A second PCR of roughly 6 to 11 cycles was performed with a sample-barcoded 5' primer and a J-beta primer mix. TCRdb's own reprocessing of the public reads used fastp at Q25 and MiXCR and kept productive beta chains. Under each unique CDR3 protein, matching rows form one entry showing the most common genes and DNA. The sample records over a million distinct CDR3 sequences, 40% to 50% of which are singletons. In total, the top ten clones hold approximately 17% of the sample. The sample taken for sequencing was blood. These receptors all come from an older woman in good health.

This sequence joins TRBV3-1 and TRBJ2-7; 10 bases line up with TRBD2. The CDR3 loop spans 16 amino acids. V was pared by 4 bases and J by 0 bases, with 6 bases of the junction left unmatched. Per the germline V gene, CDR1 is LGHDT and CDR2 is YNNKEL (reference sequence). CDR3: CASSLGLAASSYEQYF. In nucleotides, the CDR3 is TGTGCCAGCAGCCTTGGACTAGCGGCAAGCTCCTACGAGCAGTACTTC.

This rearrangement joins TRBV4-1 to TRBJ2-7, with 7 bases matching TRBD2. After removal of 3 bases from V and 4 bases from J, the junction contained 6 bases not matched to a gene. The germline gives CDR1 MGHRA, CDR2 YSYEKL. The CDR3 runs 14 residues. Here the CDR3 DNA reads TGCGCCAGCAGCCAGGGCGGGAGTTGGTACGAGCAGTACTTC. Translation: CASSQGGSWYEQYF.

The chain joins TRBV27 to TRBJ2-4, with TRBD2 as a possible D gene (5 bases). The V end was cut by 5 bases, the J end by 6 bases, with 14 bases between. CDR1 is MNHEY, CDR2 SMNVEV, per germline (reference sequence). This CDR3 spans 14 amino acids. This chain's CDR3 is CASSRTVEGNIQYF. CDR3 DNA: TGTGCCAGCAGTCGGACGGTAGAGGGAAACATTCAGTACTTC.

The V call is TRBV10-2, the J call TRBJ2-2; TRBD2 agrees at 11 bases. Germline trimming cut 6 bases from V and 5 bases from J; bases unmatched to any gene: 5. The CDR3 is 15 residues long. Looked up from germline, CDR1 is WSHSY and CDR2 is SAAADI. CDR3 in amino acids: CASRFSGRGTGELFF. The CDR3 DNA reads TGCGCCAGCAGGTTTAGCGGGAGGGGGACCGGGGAGCTGTTTTTT.

In the case of this clonotype: At one of its ends the junction is not consistent with the germline gene, which may arise from a read error. The gene calls are TRBV30 and TRBJ1-2; D is undetermined. Germline V lookup: CDR1 GTSNPN, CDR2 SVGIG (reference sequence). The CDR3 contains 11 residues. The CDR3 DNA reads TGTGCCGGGAGTGTCGGTGGGAGCTACACCTTC. It yields the protein CAGSVGGSYTF. Full variable domain (outside the CDR3, taken from reference TRBV30 and TRBJ1-2): SQTIHQWPATLVQPVGSPLSLECTVEGTSNPNLYWYRQAAGRGLQLLFYSVGIGQISSEVPQNLSASRPQDRQFILSSKKLLLSDSGFYLCAGSVGGSYTFGSGTRLTVV.

Remarks on this clonotype: Germline and junction disagree at one end, which may indicate a read error. The chain carries TRBV2 and TRBJ1-6, with 7 bases aligning to TRBD1. CDR1 is SNHLY and CDR2 is FYNNEI in the germline V gene. This CDR3 is built from 13 residues. The CDR3 nucleotides read TGTGCCAGCAGTTCGGACAGGACTTCATCCCTCCACTTT. Protein: CASSSDRTSSLHF.

The chain combines TRBV29-1 with TRBJ2-1; D is uncertain. Germline V gene data show CDR1 as SQVTM and CDR2 as ANQGSEA. The CDR3 is 10 amino acids. Trimming took 7 bases from V and 10 from J, leaving 11 bases between them. The chain's CDR3 is CSALSYEQFF. For the CDR3, the DNA is TGCAGCGCTCTCTCCTACGAGCAGTTCTTC.

The count of this clonotype is one. The chain is built from TRBV6-5 and TRBJ2-1; tentative D call: TRBD2 (6 bases). This CDR3 is built from 13 residues. In germline, CDR1 is MNHEY, CDR2 SVGAGI. V lost 7 bases and J lost 3, with 10 bases in between. DNA of the CDR3: TGTGCCAGCACGGGACTCTTCTACAATGAGCAGTTCTTC. Translating it yields CASTGLFYNEQFF.

This clonotype turned up a few times. The chain combines TRBV11-2 with TRBJ2-4; D not resolved. The CDR3 runs to 12 residues. CDR1 is SGHAT and CDR2 is FQNNGV in the germline V gene. Deletions cut 2 bases from V and 7 bases from J, with 6 bases between. CDR3 protein: CASSLTSNIQYF. Written as DNA, the CDR3 is TGTGCCAGCAGCTTAACTTCCAACATTCAGTACTTC.